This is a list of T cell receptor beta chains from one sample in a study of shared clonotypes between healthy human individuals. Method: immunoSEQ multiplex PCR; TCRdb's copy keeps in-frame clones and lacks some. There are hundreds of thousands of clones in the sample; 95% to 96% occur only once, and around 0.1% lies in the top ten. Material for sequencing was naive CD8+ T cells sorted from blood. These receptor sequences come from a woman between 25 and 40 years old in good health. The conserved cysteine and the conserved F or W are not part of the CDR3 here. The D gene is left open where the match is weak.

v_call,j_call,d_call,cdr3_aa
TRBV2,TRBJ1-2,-,ASTRTVNYGYT
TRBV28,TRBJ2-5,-,ASSLTETQY
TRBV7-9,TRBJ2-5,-,ASSLARGETQY
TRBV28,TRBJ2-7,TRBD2,ASSLAGGTYEQY
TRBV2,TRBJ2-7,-,ASRDWSPLGEQY
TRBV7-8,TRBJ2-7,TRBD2,ASSANGRDYPYEQY
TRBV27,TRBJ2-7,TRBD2,ASSKSSGIEQY
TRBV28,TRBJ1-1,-,ASSFPGVNTEAF
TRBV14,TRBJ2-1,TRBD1,ASSPGGPKYGEQF
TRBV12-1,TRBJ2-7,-,ASSSGLGLAYEQY
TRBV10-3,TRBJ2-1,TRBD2,AISEIAGSYNEQF
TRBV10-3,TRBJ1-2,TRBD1,AISARDRGLGNYGYT
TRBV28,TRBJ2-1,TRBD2,ASRPGVAGDEQF
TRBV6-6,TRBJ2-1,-,ASSYSNGNEQF
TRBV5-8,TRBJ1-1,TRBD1,ASSPQGAGDTEAF
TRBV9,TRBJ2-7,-,ASSLSLGAYEQY
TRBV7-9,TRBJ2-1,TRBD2,ASTLAGSLNEQF
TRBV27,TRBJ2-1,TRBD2,ASSFLAGGYNEQF
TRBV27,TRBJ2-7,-,ASSFFAAAHEQY
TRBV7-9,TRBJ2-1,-,ASSQIRDEQF
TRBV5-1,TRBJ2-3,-,ASSLDGTDTQY
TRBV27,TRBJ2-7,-,ASGKPGSREYEQY
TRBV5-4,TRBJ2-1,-,ASSLEGHNEEQF
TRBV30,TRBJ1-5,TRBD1,AWGTGYNQPQH
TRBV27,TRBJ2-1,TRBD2,ASSSGGTEQF
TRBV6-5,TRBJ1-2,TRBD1,ASSQTPGQGGYT
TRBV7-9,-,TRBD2,AFASAGGPREQY
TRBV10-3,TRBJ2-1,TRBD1,AISESIQGAYNEQF
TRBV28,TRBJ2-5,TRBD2,ASSLPGGRETQY
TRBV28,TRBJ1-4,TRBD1,ASSFRTGNEKLF
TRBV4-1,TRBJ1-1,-,ASSQYTRTEAF
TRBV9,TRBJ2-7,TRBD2,ASSLAAGLSYEQY
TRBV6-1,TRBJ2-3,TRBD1,ASSGDGQGRSGGPTDTQY
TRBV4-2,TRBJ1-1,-,ASSLNTEAF